This T cell receptor beta chain was found in a study of cytomegalovirus exposure and HLA in healthy donors (dated by TCRdb to about 2017). Study-wide context: In an earlier analysis of 550 to 750 of the donors, around 300 Gb of sequence data and 100 million or so unique TCR beta sequences from 180 million or so T cells were reported. The study aimed to test whether cataloging public T cell receptors could reveal signatures of past pathogen exposure. Besides the first cohort of approximately 670 subjects, a separate validation cohort made up of some 110 different subjects was used. Using immunosequencing, the study profiled T cell repertoires from 640 or so subjects and related those repertoires to cytomegalovirus serostatus. In a later genetic analysis, genome-wide SNP genotypes for about 65% of the 666 donors were used, and that subset was treated as a discovery cohort. The number of donors typed differed by locus, with 629-630 for A, B, C, DRB1 and DQB1, more than 500 for DQA1, 600 to 610 for DPA1, and about 450 for DPB1. Across about 370 genotyped donors of the cohort, an average of approximately 240,000 unique TCR beta nucleotide sequences per donor were sequenced, and approximately 17% of those sequences were non-productive. To predict cytomegalovirus infection status, the study combined high-throughput TCR immunosequencing, statistical association of individual TCRs with disease status, and machine learning. Alongside the repertoire data, information on donor age, sex, ethnicity and CMV serostatus was compiled. An early release covering roughly 600 HLA-typed donors comprised approximately 300 gigabases of sequencing data and 85 million to 100 million unique TCR sequences. The later analysis used no new phenotypic data to find candidate immune exposures, relying instead on TCR beta sequences and their occurrence across donors. Every repertoire in the discovery cohort had been generated on one and the same sequencing platform. Because of strong linkage in the cohort, four to six DR-DQ haplotypes were treated as single units for association and clustering. In a later analysis, previously published TCR beta repertoires from 550 to 750 donors were re-analyzed and high-resolution HLA genotyping was added so that TCR occurrence patterns could be studied. Of the 300 to 450 genotyped donors, 80% to 90% were placed in the genetic ancestry cluster associated with self-reported Caucasian donors. Class I and class II HLA loci were covered by the typing at four-digit resolution. In an earlier analysis of 500 to 650 of the donors, high-throughput TCR beta sequencing was used to judge whether each TCR beta V gene segment behaved as functional or pseudogenic.

In total, roughly 670 healthy bone marrow donors made up the cohort. At the time of sampling, every cohort member was nominally healthy, though immune exposures that went unrecorded were likely present. The donor was CMV seropositive and was included in the group of 290 or so seropositive cohort members. A peripheral blood sample was provided by each donor, and peripheral blood mononuclear cells were used for TCR beta sequencing. Genomic DNA was extracted from the blood cell samples with the Qiagen DNeasy Blood Extraction Kit. CDR1 SGHRS and CDR2 YFSETQ were looked up in the germline V gene. The germline ends are 13 bases apart after V is trimmed by 0 bases and J by 0 bases. The CDR3 sequence holds 17 residues, the cysteine and phenylalanine included. Only the CDR3 portion is preserved as DNA: 51 bases, with reading frame beginning at the first base. Library preparation used the immunoSEQ multiplex PCR assay. The multiplex PCR relied on a mix of 60 forward primers for TCR Vbeta segments and 13 reverse primers for TCR Jbeta segments. The CDR3 region of rearranged TCR beta genes was amplified from genomic DNA with a multiplex PCR assay. The Illumina HiSeq System was used to sequence the amplified TCR beta libraries as 87-base-pair reads. From the authors' description of their analysis: Across the roughly 600 repertoires, a later analysis counted some 81 million unique TCR beta chains, roughly 11 million of which were shared by at least two donors. Raw reads were error-corrected and collapsed into unique sequences by a nearest-neighbor algorithm in which closely related sequences were merged to remove PCR and sequencing errors. CDR3 sequences were aligned to IMGT reference sequences to assign V, D and J gene segments. Each retained sequence needed at least a six-nucleotide match to both a V gene segment and a J gene segment. Rearrangements were called productive when the CDR3 lacked stop codons and stayed in frame with V and J; all others were non-productive. Following IMGT convention, CDR3 was defined as the stretch from the second conserved V-encoded cysteine to the conserved J-encoded phenylalanine. Sequences without an unambiguous match to a single V gene segment were excluded from the earlier analysis of about 640 of the donors. An earlier analysis of about 600 of the donors called V segments functional above 56.7% productive rearrangements and segregating when the between-donor standard deviation exceeded 5%. A statistical classification framework was built to diagnose cytomegalovirus status from the catalog of TCR beta chain sequences. V and J gene assignment, in a later analysis, came from comparing TCR nucleotide sequences with IMGT/GENE-DB human TR gene sequences. A later analysis assigned CDR3 sequences and most-parsimonious VDJ recombination scenarios with the TCRdist pipeline. In a later analysis, each TCR beta chain was defined by its CDR3 amino acid sequence together with its V-gene family, and reads lacking a unique V-gene family were excluded. As a way to deal with suspected cross-contamination and a sequencing artifact, a later analysis dropped 450 to 600 nucleotide sequences that were highly shared and had low generation probability. For each public chain, a later analysis derived a clonal expansion index from normalized ranks of inferred template counts within each repertoire. A later analysis computed generation probabilities with a VDJ recombination model fitted to out-of-frame rearrangements, and checked the results against IGoR. In a later analysis, TCR-TCR, TCR-HLA and TCR-CMV co-occurrence was scored with hypergeometric tests, and a repertoire-size bias correction was applied to TCR pairs. A later analysis estimated false discovery rates by permuting HLA or CMV assignments 20 times. In a later analysis, co-occurring TCRs were grouped with DBSCAN, and TCRdist sequence similarity was added when clustering was performed within HLA-allele-positive subsets. Co-occurrence clustering excluded repertoires with fewer than 30,000 or more than 120,000 public chains, plus five with anomalous nucleotide sharing. TCRdb re-hosts the immuneACCESS table, in-frame sequences only. Its copies lack some clones; in the studies checked, an unresolved V gene accounts for under half of them, and the cause for the rest is not known. V and J calls and clone size are given by that table; D and trimming were obtained from the DNA. This sample's table contains around 190,000 clones. About 1% of the sample rests with the top ten.

About this clone itself: It has no known antigen specificity.

Results the study describes overall, beyond this receptor: A later analysis found that TCR association rates varied across HLA loci, with DRB1 alleles showing the most associated TCRs and HLA-C alleles the fewest. While some public TCRs were present in many individuals, most TCR sequences turned up only very rarely across donors. In vitro tests confirmed that a few of the cytomegalovirus-associated TCR beta chains recognize cytomegalovirus antigens. An earlier analysis of some 560 of the donors showed that most TCR beta V segments appeared in productive rearrangements either about 87% or about 30% of the time, which broadly matched IMGT annotations. A later analysis associated about 17,000 TCR beta sequences with specific HLA alleles at a false discovery rate of 0.05. Cytomegalovirus status was reported to be diagnosed by the classifier with high specificity and sensitivity in both the original and validation cohorts. A cluster of highly shared sequence variants was judged likely to represent a technical artifact of the sequencing pipeline. Sequencing depth was assumed to be roughly uniform across donors in the presence/absence analyses, though that assumption may not hold. In the study, around 160 TCR beta chains were listed as associated with cytomegalovirus. When HLA alleles, especially DR and DQ, strongly co-occurred, attributing TCR associations to individual alleles was difficult. Most CMV-associated TCR beta chains appeared to be HLA-restricted in a later analysis, and the HLA associations seemed to be driven largely by CMV exposure. V-gene and J-gene trimming of TCR beta chains was associated with a missense DCLRE1C variant in a later genetic analysis, and the association was replicated in an independent cohort. According to a later analysis, parvovirus B19, influenza, CMV and Epstein-Barr virus appeared linked to several top co-occurrence clusters. This cohort had only TCR beta chains sequenced, and the lack of alpha or paired-chain data limited which features could be detected. Correlated functional status among segregating V segments might reflect linkage disequilibrium, but an unknown experimental factor could not be ruled out. A further reported finding was that TCR beta sequences accurately predicted the HLA-A and HLA-B alleles for most subjects in the first cohort. The 87-base-pair reads could not distinguish some IMGT-functional V segments, including TRBV6-2 and TRBV6-3, so those segments were excluded. For the cohort, immune exposure information was limited to CMV serostatus. A later genetic analysis reported fewer N-insertions in productive TCRs among donors in an Asian-associated ancestry cluster than the roughly 690-donor mean. Because counts were too low, seventeen rarely observed V segments, including chromosome 9 orphons, were excluded from the earlier analysis of under 650 of the donors. The authors suggested that the approach could potentially be extended to other disease states and immunological phenotypes. A later analysis found that HLA-associated TCR beta chains were more clonally expanded and had lower generation probabilities than equally common non-associated chains. Because HLA typing was missing for some donors at each locus, association tests included only the typed subset.

This clonotype was obtained from a woman aged 25 to 39 in good health and CMV-seropositive. The specimen was PBMCs. The rearrangement combines TRBV5-1 with TRBJ1-3, and TRBD1 may be the D gene, going by 6 matching bases. At the DNA level, the sequence is TGCGCCAGCAGCTTGGGGACAGATTCAACCTCTGGAAACACCATATATTTT. Its protein product is CASSLGTDSTSGNTIYF.